Below, 16 T cell receptor beta chains from the same sample are listed, as sequenced in a study of T-cell reconstitution after alpha-beta-depleted transplantation in children. This sample's TCRbeta library carried unique molecular identifier barcodes. TCRdb recomputed calls from the PCR reads with MiXCR, one row per CDR3 protein. The sample holds about 580,000 distinct CDR3 sequences, roughly 30% seen once. Material: PBMCs, obtained before TCRalphabeta/CD19-depleted stem cell transplant. All receptors come from a boy less than two years old with Wiskott-Aldrich syndrome, due to receive a stem cell transplant.

This clonotype was seen more than once but under ten times. The genes are TRBV6-6 and TRBJ1-2; 7 bases are shared with TRBD1. This CDR3 has 12 residues. Germline trimming cut 8 bases from V and 2 bases from J; bases unmatched to any gene: 2. From germline, CDR1 is MNHNY and CDR2 SVGAGI (reference sequence). CDR3 loop: CASGTVNYGYTF. The CDR3 coding sequence is TGTGCCAGCGGGACAGTAAACTATGGCTACACCTTC.

The CDR3 reads CSAGLSFDNEQFF. The CDR3 coding sequence is TGCAGTGCGGGGCTATCCTTTGACAATGAGCAGTTCTTC. The chain is built from TRBV20-1 and TRBJ2-1, with D possibly matching TRBD1 (5 bases). Germline CDR1 is DFQATT and CDR2 is SNEGSKA (reference sequence). V was shortened by 6 bases and J by 5 bases, with 14 bases between the two germline ends. The CDR3 length is 13 residues.

The V call is TRBV5-1, the J call TRBJ2-1; the D gene is possibly TRBD1 (6 bases). The germline V gene encodes CDR1 SGHRS and CDR2 YFSETQ. The CDR3 is 14 amino acids. Trimming stripped 1 base from V and 8 bases from J, with 13 bases between. The CDR3 loop reads CASSLPGPGDEQFF. CDR3 in DNA: TGCGCCAGCAGCTTGCCCGGGCCAGGGGATGAGCAGTTCTTC.

This clonotype has just a few counts. This rearrangement joins TRBV5-1 to TRBJ2-3; TRBD2 is a possible D gene (6 bases). CDR1 SGHRS and CDR2 YFSETQ come from the germline V gene. This CDR3 has 15 residues. Trimming shortened V by 0 bases and J by 2 bases, and 10 bases separated the two germline ends. The CDR3 nucleotides are TGCGCCAGCAGCTTGGGGGGGGACTTCACAGATACGCAGTATTTT. It encodes CASSLGGDFTDTQYF.

The rearrangement uses TRBV11-2 and TRBJ1-5; D may be TRBD1 (6 bases). CDR3 length equals 17 residues. V gave up 5 bases and J gave up 7 bases, with 24 bases separating them. CDR1 and CDR2 (germline): SGHAT, FQNNGV. CDR3 sequence: CASSLSLMWGAEQPQHF. The CDR3 nucleotides are TGTGCCAGCAGCCTCTCGCTCATGTGGGGGGCTGAGCAGCCCCAGCATTTT. The full variable domain, with the rest looked up from reference TRBV11-2 and TRBJ1-5, is EAGVAQSPRYKIIEKRQSVAFWCNPISGHATLYWYQQILGQGPKLLIQFQNNGVVDDSQLPKDRFSAERLKGVDSTLKIQPAKLEDSAVYLCASSLSLMWGAEQPQHFGDGTRLSIL.

This clonotype has just a few counts. At one of its ends the junction is not consistent with the germline gene, which may arise from a read error. The genes are TRBV5-1 and TRBJ2-7; TRBD1 matches 9 bases. Germline V gene sequence: CDR1 SGHRS, CDR2 YFSETQ. The CDR3 has 14 amino acids. The CDR3 DNA is TGCGCCAGCAGCCTCCCGCAACCCGGGACAGGGCTTCACTTC. It yields the protein CASSLPQPGTGLHF.

CDR3 sequence reads: CASSLVTGSPANYGYTF. DNA of the CDR3: TGCGCCAGCAGCTTGGTTACGGGTTCTCCCGCTAACTATGGCTACACCTTC. The chain recombines TRBV5-1 with TRBJ1-2; D remains ambiguous. The length of the CDR3 is 17 residues. Germline loops: CDR1 SGHRS, CDR2 YFSETQ. Deletions cut 0 bases from V and 0 bases from J, with 15 bases between.

This clonotype was seen a handful of times. The chain employs TRBV7-8 and TRBJ2-3; the match to TRBD2 covers 16 bases. This CDR3 contains 19 residues. Germline assignment: CDR1 SGHVS and CDR2 FQNEAQ. V lost 5 bases and J lost 4; bases outside the gene matches: 12. The CDR3 is CASSTSGTSGRGFADTQYF. Here the CDR3 DNA reads TGTGCCAGCAGCACATCCGGGACTAGCGGGAGGGGGTTTGCAGATACGCAGTATTTT.

The V call is TRBV20-1, the J call TRBJ2-2, with D tentatively TRBD2 (6 bases). The CDR3 length is 16 residues. The ends were cut back, 0 bases at V and 0 bases at J, with 11 bases in the middle. Germline V gives CDR1 DFQATT, CDR2 SNEGSKA (reference sequence). CDR3 in amino acids: CSAREPGLSNTGELFF. The CDR3 region has the DNA TGCAGTGCTAGAGAGCCGGGACTGTCGAACACCGGGGAGCTGTTTTTT.

This clonotype was detected a few times. V and J are TRBV28 and TRBJ2-7; 7 bases align to TRBD1. In germline, CDR1 is MDHEN, CDR2 SYDVKM. The CDR3 consists of 15 residues. With V trimmed by 2 bases and J by 1 base, 5 bases remained unmatched. The CDR3 DNA reads TGTGCCAGCAGTTTAGGGACAGAGCTTTCCTACGAGCAGTACTTC. It yields the protein CASSLGTELSYEQYF. Full variable domain (rest looked up from reference TRBV28 and TRBJ2-7): DVKVTQSSRYLVKRTGEKVFLECVQDMDHENMFWYRQDPGLGLRLIYFSYDVKMKEKGDIPEGYSVSREKKERFSLILESASTNQTSMYLCASSLGTELSYEQYFGPGTRLTVT.

The CDR3 loop is CASSQDGFAGAFF. CDR3 DNA: TGTGCCAGCAGCCAAGATGGGTTTGCGGGGGCTTTCTTT. This sequence joins TRBV3-1 and TRBJ1-1; unclear D gene. Germline values: CDR1 LGHDT, CDR2 YNNKEL (reference sequence). The CDR3 has 13 residues. The V gene lost 0 bases and the J gene lost 11 bases, with 13 bases spanning the gap.

A few counts support this clonotype. V usage is TRBV28 and J usage is TRBJ2-3; TRBD2 aligns across 8 bases. V trimming: 8 bases; J trimming: 0 bases; junction bases outside the gene matches: 4. CDR1 MDHEN and CDR2 SYDVKM come from the germline V gene. The CDR3 is 14 amino acids. CDR3 DNA sequence: TGTGCCAGCGGTTCTAGCGGGAGCACAGATACGCAGTATTTT. Translating gives CASGSSGSTDTQYF.

This clonotype was detected a few times. This chain links TRBV7-2 with TRBJ2-2, with 7 bases aligning to TRBD2. V lost 3 bases, J lost 5 bases, and 9 bases stayed unmatched. The germline V gene encodes CDR1 SGHTA and CDR2 FQGNSA. The CDR3 loop spans 16 amino acids. In nucleotides, the CDR3 is TGTGCCAGCAGCTTTTTTGCGGGAGCGGGAACCGGGGAGCTGTTTTTT. Translating gives CASSFFAGAGTGELFF.

This clonotype was counted only a few times. The chain is built from TRBV5-1 and TRBJ1-2; possible D gene TRBD1, 5 bases. This CDR3 spans 13 amino acids. CDR1 and CDR2 (germline): SGHRS, YFSETQ. V dropped 7 bases and J dropped 6 bases, with 16 bases sitting between them. For the CDR3, the DNA is TGCGCCAGCGCTTTGGGACCTCAAGATGGCTACACCTTC. Translating it yields CASALGPQDGYTF.

The chain uses TRBV20-1 and TRBJ2-7; D is unclear. CDR1 DFQATT and CDR2 SNEGSKA come from the germline V gene (reference sequence). V was shortened by 0 bases and J by 0 bases, with 9 bases between the two germline ends. The CDR3 runs to 14 residues. In nucleotides, the CDR3 is TGCAGTGCTAGAGATCTGAACACCTCCTACGAGCAGTACTTC. This sequence encodes CSARDLNTSYEQYF.

A few counts support this clonotype. The chain joins TRBV5-1 to TRBJ2-2; TRBD1 matches at 8 bases. Trimming took 0 bases from V and 6 from J; bases not matched to a gene: 4. CDR3 size: 15 residues. The V gene's germline CDR1 is SGHRS and CDR2 YFSETQ. CDR3 residues: CASSLEGQGAGELFF. CDR3 sequence (DNA): TGCGCCAGCAGCTTGGAAGGACAGGGAGCCGGGGAGCTGTTTTTT.